Shown below are 9 T cell receptor beta chains from a single sample sequenced in a study of blood T cell repertoires in COVID-19. The method was immunoSEQ multiplex PCR; TCRdb's version includes in-frame clones alone and lacks a portion of them. The sample gives about 260,000 clones, about 89% of which show up once; roughly 9.8% is in the top ten. Sequencing input: peripheral blood. Receptor source: a man aged 40-49 years who had recovered from COVID-19.

This chain joins TRBV7-2 and TRBJ1-1, with D hard to call. Trimming took off 6 bases at V and 4 bases at J, with 12 bases between the two ends. From germline, CDR1 is SGHTA and CDR2 FQGNSA. This CDR3 region has 13 residues. CDR3 in DNA: TGTGCCAGCAGTTTGACTCCCCGCACTGAAGCTTTCTTT. Translation gives CASSLTPRTEAFF.

This clone was picked up one time. The rearrangement uses TRBV5-5 and TRBJ2-5; D is perhaps TRBD2 (7 bases). In germline, CDR1 is SGHKS, CDR2 YYEKEE (reference sequence). The V gene lost 3 bases and the J gene lost 4 bases, with 19 bases spanning the gap. CDR3 size: 16 residues. For the CDR3, the DNA is TGTGCCAGCAGCTATGGGTCGAGGGGGGGACCAGAGACCCAGTACTTC. This gives the protein CASSYGSRGGPETQYF.

The V and J genes are TRBV27 and TRBJ1-5; no clear D. V lost 5 bases and J 0 bases, leaving 11 bases between the germline ends. This CDR3 region has 15 residues. CDR1 and CDR2 from the germline V gene are MNHEY and SMNVEV (reference sequence). The CDR3: CASSPVTNSNQPQHF. The CDR3, as DNA: TGTGCCAGCAGTCCCGTGACAAATAGCAATCAGCCCCAGCATTTT.

The chain joins TRBV9 to TRBJ2-7; D uncertain. The CDR3 is 14 amino acids. Between the trimmed V and J ends, which lost 0 bases and 2 bases, there was a span of 9 bases. Germline V gene data show CDR1 as SGDLS and CDR2 as YYNGEE. The CDR3 spells CASSVGSDTYEQYF. CDR3 DNA: TGTGCCAGCAGCGTAGGATCAGACACCTACGAGCAGTACTTC.

This chain links TRBV27 with TRBJ1-6; 9 nucleotides align to TRBD1. Germline CDR1 reads MNHEY; CDR2 reads SMNVEV (reference sequence). With 2 bases clipped from V and 10 bases from J, the junction kept 9 bases outside the gene matches. The CDR3 runs 16 residues. The CDR3 reads CASSLGYRGRWSPLHF. CDR3 nucleotide sequence: TGTGCCAGCAGTTTAGGTTACAGGGGGCGATGGTCACCCCTCCACTTT.

The CDR3 coding sequence is TGTGCCAGCAGCATTGGAGCCCGGACTGAAGCTTTCTTT. It specifies CASSIGARTEAFF. The J gene is TRBJ1-1, the V gene TRBV5-5, with D uncertain. The CDR3 has 13 residues. Per the germline V gene, CDR1 is SGHKS and CDR2 is YYEKEE (reference sequence). The V end was cut by 4 bases, the J end by 5 bases, with 12 bases between. The variable domain in full, with the rest retrieved from reference TRBV5-5 and TRBJ1-1, is DAGVTQSPTHLIKTRGQQVTLRCSPISGHKSVSWYQQVLGQGPQFIFQYYEKEERGRGNFPDRFSARQFPNYSSELNVNALLLGDSALYLCASSIGARTEAFFGQGTRLTVV.

The rearrangement uses TRBV6-2 or TRBV6-3 and TRBJ2-7, with 8 bases lining up with TRBD2. Germline V CDR1 and CDR2: MNHEY, SVGEGT. The CDR3 extends over 16 amino acids. With 0 bases clipped from V and 0 bases from J, the junction kept 4 bases outside the gene matches. The chain's CDR3 is CASSYSRTSNSYEQYF. The CDR3, as DNA: TGTGCCAGCAGTTACTCGAGGACTAGCAACTCCTACGAGCAGTACTTC.

The chain links TRBV30 to TRBJ1-2; D is unclear. V lost 4 bases to trimming and J lost 4 bases, with 10 bases between them. The CDR3 extends over 12 amino acids. Germline assignment: CDR1 GTSNPN and CDR2 SVGIG (reference sequence). In DNA form, the CDR3 reads TGTGCCTGGACGGTGCGATCCTATGGCTACACCTTC. It is translated as CAWTVRSYGYTF.

The chain uses TRBV27 and TRBJ1-1; D call uncertain. V dropped 5 bases and J dropped 4 bases, with 11 bases sitting between them. From germline, CDR1 is MNHEY and CDR2 SMNVEV (reference sequence). This CDR3 comprises 13 residues. Here the CDR3 DNA reads TGTGCCAGCAGTCTCAGTGCAAGCACTGAAGCTTTCTTT. Translated, it gives CASSLSASTEAFF.